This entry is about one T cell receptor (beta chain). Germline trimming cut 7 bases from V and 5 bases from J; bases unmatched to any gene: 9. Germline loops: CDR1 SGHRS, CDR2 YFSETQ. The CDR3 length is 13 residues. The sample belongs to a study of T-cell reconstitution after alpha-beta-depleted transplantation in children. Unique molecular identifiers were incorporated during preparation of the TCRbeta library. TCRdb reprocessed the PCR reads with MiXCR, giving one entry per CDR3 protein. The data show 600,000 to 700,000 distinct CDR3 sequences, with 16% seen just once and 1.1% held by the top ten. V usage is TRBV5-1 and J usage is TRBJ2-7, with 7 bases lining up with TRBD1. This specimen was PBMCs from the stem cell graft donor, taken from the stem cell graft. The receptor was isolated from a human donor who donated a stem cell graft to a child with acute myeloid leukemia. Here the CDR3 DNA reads TGCGCCAGCCAGAGCACAGGGGTTGACGAGCAGTACTTC. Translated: CASQSTGVDEQYF.